The 21 T cell receptor beta chains below were found in one sample sequenced in a study of vaccination effects on CD4 cells after COVID-19 (dated by TCRdb to the early 2020s). These receptors lack a known antigen. After about 10 days of culture, CD4+ T cells were isolated with the EasySep CD4+ T cell isolation kit. Each participant received two doses of an mRNA SARS-CoV-2 vaccine, either BNT162b2 or mRNA-1273. Libraries were made using the immunoSEQ multiplex PCR assay. The table comes from immuneACCESS by way of TCRdb, which keeps in-frame sequences with V and J called. Part of the clones is missing from these tables; in studies checked, under half for an unresolved V gene and the rest for unknown reasons. The sample table records tens of thousands of clones; approximately 79% of these occur just once. The top ten constitute around 2.5% of the sample. Sample: CD4+ T cells from PBMCs cultured without peptide, taken after COVID-19 vaccination. The receptors shown here come from a human donor who received a COVID-19 vaccine.

The rearrangement joins TRBV29-1 to TRBJ2-1; D may be TRBD2 (6 bases). Germline V gene data show CDR1 as SQVTM and CDR2 as ANQGSEA. V gave up 4 bases and J gave up 12 bases, with 10 bases separating them. The CDR3 extends over 10 amino acids. Here the CDR3 DNA reads TGCAGCGTTGTTTTGGAGGGGCAGTTCTTC. This sequence encodes CSVVLEGQFF.

This rearrangement joins TRBV7-9 to TRBJ1-1, with TRBD1 as a possible D gene (5 bases). This CDR3 contains 12 residues. Per the germline V gene, CDR1 is SEHNR and CDR2 is FQNEAQ (reference sequence). V lost 5 bases and J 11 bases, leaving 15 bases between the germline ends. CDR3 amino acids: CASSGSGTGAFF. CDR3 nucleotide sequence: TGTGCCAGCAGCGGGTCGGGCACAGGCGCTTTCTTT. Looking up the rest from reference TRBV7-9 and TRBJ1-1 gives the full variable domain: DTGVSQNPRHKITKRGQNVTFRCDPISEHNRLYWYRQTLGQGPEFLTYFQNEAQLEKSRLLSDRFSAERPKGSFSTLEIQRTEQGDSAMYLCASSGSGTGAFFGQGTRLTVV.

The chain combines TRBV7-2 with TRBJ1-2, with TRBD1 matching 9 bases. The germline V gene encodes CDR1 SGHTA and CDR2 FQGNSA. CDR3 length equals 15 residues. Germline trimming cut 7 bases from V and 5 bases from J; bases unmatched to any gene: 11. Here the CDR3 DNA reads TGTGCCAGCACCCCGGACAGGGGAGAGGGTTATGGCTACACCTTC. This sequence encodes CASTPDRGEGYGYTF. The full variable domain, with the rest looked up from reference TRBV7-2 and TRBJ1-2, is GAGVSQSPSNKVTEKGKDVELRCDPISGHTALYWYRQSLGQGLEFLIYFQGNSAPDKSGLPSDRFSAERTGGSVSTLTIQRTQQEDSAVYLCASTPDRGEGYGYTFGSGTRLTVV.

The CDR3 sequence: CASGYEDRNEKLFF. Written as DNA, the CDR3 is TGTGCCAGCGGCTATGAGGACAGGAACGAAAAACTGTTTTTT. The V gene is TRBV27, the J gene TRBJ1-4, with 7 bases fitting TRBD1. Germline CDR1 is MNHEY and CDR2 is SMNVEV (reference sequence). The CDR3 length is 14 residues. V trimming: 8 bases; J trimming: 8 bases; junction bases outside the gene matches: 11.

The CDR3 here is CASSPKGEAAREKLFF. As DNA, the CDR3 is TGTGCCAGCAGTCCTAAGGGCGAGGCAGCCCGGGAAAAACTGTTTTTT. The chain couples TRBV25-1 to TRBJ1-4; no reliable D call. Trimming shortened V by 5 bases and J by 8 bases, and 21 bases separated the two germline ends. Germline V gives CDR1 MGHDK, CDR2 SYGVNS. The CDR3 has 16 residues.

The gene calls are TRBV9 and TRBJ2-5, with D perhaps matching TRBD1 (5 bases). There are 16 residues in the CDR3. V lost 0 bases and J 0 bases, leaving 12 bases between the germline ends. The germline CDR1 and CDR2 sequences are SGDLS and YYNGEE. The CDR3 loop reads CASSVEQAHDQETQYF. DNA for the CDR3: TGTGCCAGCAGCGTAGAACAGGCACACGACCAAGAGACCCAGTACTTC.

This clone was seen just once. CDR3 amino acids: CASSETQGARSAFF. The CDR3 region has the DNA TGTGCCAGCAGTGAAACTCAGGGGGCGCGTAGCGCTTTCTTT. The chain couples TRBV25-1 to TRBJ1-1; TRBD1 matches at 8 bases. CDR1 is MGHDK and CDR2 is SYGVNS in the germline V gene. Trimming removed 2 bases from V and 11 bases from J; junction bases left unmatched: 10. This CDR3 contains 14 residues. Supplemented by reference TRBV25-1 and TRBJ1-1, the full variable domain reads EADIYQTPRYLVIGTGKKITLECSQTMGHDKMYWYQQDPGMELHLIHYSYGVNSTEKGDLSSESTVSRIRTEHFPLTLESARPSHTSQYLCASSETQGARSAFFGQGTRLTVV.

The V call is TRBV5-1, the J call TRBJ2-2; D is ambiguous. Trimming removed 0 bases from V and 4 bases from J, with 10 bases in between. Germline V lookup: CDR1 SGHRS, CDR2 YFSETQ. CDR3 length equals 15 residues. The CDR3: CASSLEPTGTGELFF. The CDR3, as DNA: TGCGCCAGCAGCTTGGAACCGACGGGCACCGGGGAGCTGTTTTTT.

This sequence joins TRBV7-2 and TRBJ1-3, with unresolved D. Trimming cost V 6 bases and J 4 bases, with 13 bases left between them. Germline V lookup: CDR1 SGHTA, CDR2 FQGNSA. The CDR3 extends over 14 amino acids. Written as DNA, the CDR3 is TGTGCCAGCAGTAATCGGGATTACGGAAACACCATATATTTT. Protein: CASSNRDYGNTIYF.

CDR3 DNA: TGTGCCAGCAGCCGGACAGAGAGAGGGTTTGAGTACTTC. Translation gives CASSRTERGFEYF. This chain uses TRBV6-5 with TRBJ2-5; D may be TRBD1 (6 bases). Germline loops: CDR1 MNHEY, CDR2 SVGAGI. This CDR3 has 13 amino acids. Trimming removed 6 bases at V and 12 bases at J, with 20 bases between.

This chain joins TRBV6-5 and TRBJ2-1; 7 nucleotides line up with TRBD1. J gave up 4 bases and V 2 bases, and 5 bases lay outside the gene matches. The CDR3 spans 15 residues. CDR1 is MNHEY and CDR2 is SVGAGI in the germline V gene. CDR3 nucleotides: TGTGCCAGCAGTTACACCGGGACAGAGTACAATGAGCAGTTCTTC. This sequence encodes CASSYTGTEYNEQFF.

The rearrangement joins TRBV9 to TRBJ1-4; the D is unclear. With 1 base removed from V and 4 bases from J, the gap between germline ends came to 11 bases. Per germline, CDR1 SGDLS and CDR2 YYNGEE. CDR3 size: 15 residues. CDR3 in DNA: TGTGCCAGCAGCGTATCGACGGCCGTTAATGAAAAACTGTTTTTT. This sequence encodes CASSVSTAVNEKLFF.

The J gene is TRBJ2-1, the V gene TRBV6-5, with TRBD1 identical over 8 bases. V shed 5 bases, J shed 9 bases, and the junction held 12 bases outside the gene matches. This CDR3 has 15 residues. Germline V gene sequence: CDR1 MNHEY, CDR2 SVGAGI. This chain's CDR3 is CASSLRTGSIGEQFF. Here the CDR3 DNA reads TGTGCCAGCAGTCTCCGGACAGGGAGCATCGGTGAGCAGTTCTTC.

This chain uses TRBV5-1 with TRBJ2-2; maybe TRBD2 (5 bases). Trimming left V 1 base short and J 4 bases short, with 11 bases between. The CDR3 consists of 15 residues. Per the germline V gene, CDR1 is SGHRS and CDR2 is YFSETQ. Written as DNA, the CDR3 is TGCGCCAGCAGCTTGTCTGCGGGTGTCACCGGGGAGCTGTTTTTT. Translated, it gives CASSLSAGVTGELFF.

V and J are TRBV30 and TRBJ1-1; D remains unclear. The germline gives CDR1 GTSNPN, CDR2 SVGIG (reference sequence). This CDR3 has 12 residues. Trimming pared 0 bases from V and 8 bases from J, leaving 10 bases between. CDR3 residues: CAWSVNYSEAFF. DNA of the CDR3: TGTGCCTGGAGTGTAAATTACTCCGAAGCTTTCTTT.

This clone was seen only once. This chain uses TRBV7-9 with TRBJ1-5; no definite D call. Germline V CDR1 and CDR2: SEHNR, FQNEAQ (reference sequence). The CDR3 covers 18 residues. V dropped 1 base and J dropped 4 bases, with 20 bases sitting between them. The CDR3 DNA follows: TGTGCCAGCAGCTTAGTATTTGGAGGAGACACTGAAAATCAGCCCCAGCATTTT. This sequence encodes CASSLVFGGDTENQPQHF.

The rearrangement uses TRBV7-2 and TRBJ2-3; TRBD1 matches 9 bases. The CDR3 contains 15 residues. In germline, CDR1 is SGHTA, CDR2 FQGNSA. After removal of 4 bases from V and 4 bases from J, the junction contained 6 bases not matched to a gene. The CDR3 spells CASSYRQGGSDTQYF. The CDR3 DNA follows: TGTGCCAGCAGCTACCGACAGGGGGGGTCAGATACGCAGTATTTT.

This clone has more than one count but fewer than ten. J is TRBJ1-1 and V is TRBV29-1; D not resolved. V was shortened by 1 base and J by 0 bases, with 9 bases between the two germline ends. This CDR3 is 14 amino acids long. Germline loops: CDR1 SQVTM, CDR2 ANQGSEA. The CDR3 reads CSVEVSGLNTEAFF. In nucleotides, the CDR3 is TGCAGCGTTGAAGTCTCTGGGTTGAACACTGAAGCTTTCTTT.

In DNA form, the CDR3 reads TGTGCCAGCAGTTCTCAGGGGCCGGGAACCGGGGAGCTGTTTTTT. Residues: CASSSQGPGTGELFF. The gene calls are TRBV6-5 and TRBJ2-2, with a weak D call TRBD1 (6 bases). V lost 4 bases to trimming and J lost 5 bases, with 14 bases between them. Germline lookup yields CDR1 MNHEY and CDR2 SVGAGI. CDR3 length: 15 residues.

V is TRBV19 and J is TRBJ2-5, with 9 nucleotides matching TRBD1. The CDR3 consists of 16 residues. The germline V gene has CDR1 LNHDA and CDR2 SQIVND (reference sequence). V trimming: 3 bases; J trimming: 2 bases; junction bases outside the gene matches: 7. The CDR3 DNA follows: TGTGCCAGTAGTATTCACAGGGGGCGGACGCAAGAGACCCAGTACTTC. Translated: CASSIHRGRTQETQYF.

CDR3 DNA: TGTGCCAGCTCACCAGTCAGGGAGGTTTCCAATGAGCAGTTCTTC. This codes for CASSPVREVSNEQFF. The chain carries TRBV18 and TRBJ2-1, with a possible D match to TRBD2 (6 bases). Germline V CDR1 and CDR2: KGHSH, LQKENI. The CDR3 length is 15 residues. V shed 2 bases and J shed 6 bases, with 14 bases lying between them.